This TCR beta chain originates from a study of cytomegalovirus exposure and HLA in healthy donors. Vbeta (60) and Jbeta (13) primers were used in the PCR. Some clones are missing from TCRdb's copy, which holds only in-frame ones; the method was immunoSEQ multiplex PCR. Of under 300,000 clones in the sample, about 81% were seen once. The receptor was derived from a woman aged 60-75 years in good health and CMV-seropositive. Material: PBMCs.

The CDR3 DNA reads as TGTGCCAGCTCAGCAACAGACACCGGGGAGCTGTTTTTT. Protein sequence: CASSATDTGELFF. The rearrangement links TRBV18 to TRBJ2-2; D gene unclear. Germline CDR1 and CDR2: KGHSH and LQKENI. The CDR3 is 13 residues long. V dropped 5 bases and J dropped 3 bases, with 7 bases sitting between them.